Below, one TCR beta chain is given with its context. CDR1 is ENHRY and CDR2 is SYGVKD in the germline V gene. V lost 5 bases and J lost 6; bases outside the gene matches: 12. The CDR3 runs 16 residues. This sample was taken from a study of OX40 agonist ivuxolimab in advanced cancers. Sequencing used immunoSEQ multiplex PCR; TCRdb keeps in-frame clones, though not all of them. Found here are 75,000 to 100,000 clones, roughly 93% of them singletons; the top ten hold around 0.72%. This sequence joins TRBV10-3 and TRBJ1-1, with TRBD1 matching over 10 bases. Sample: CD4+ or CD8+ T cells sorted from blood, taken in a trial of the OX40 agonist ivuxolimab. This TCR derives from an adult with an advanced solid tumor such as melanoma, head and neck, liver or kidney cancer. CDR3 nucleotide sequence: TGTGCCATCAGTAAATCATTGGGGACAGGGGAATCTGAAGCTTTCTTT. This translates into CAISKSLGTGESEAFF.